This is a list of T cell receptor beta chains from one sample in a study of T cells in Graves' hyperthyroidism and ophthalmopathy. TCRdb passed the multiplex PCR reads through MiXCR, listing each CDR3 protein once. The sample lists approximately 370,000 distinct CDR3 sequences; under 15% were seen once. Sequences were obtained from blood. The receptors here all came from a woman between 25 and 40 years old with Graves' hyperthyroidism. Each CDR3 is given with its conserved first and last residue. The order of the fields is CDR3 DNA, CDR3 protein, V gene, clone size, D gene, J gene. A D gene is named only where the DNA matches it firmly. A clone size is listed for some rows: how often the clone was seen (once, few, many), or a class if it is expanded.

DNA: TGCAGTGCCGCTCGGGACGGAGCTTTGGACGAGCAGTACTTC; CDR3: CSAARDGALDEQYF; V: TRBV20-1; size: few; D: -; J: TRBJ2-7
DNA: TGTGCCAGTAGCCACGTCCCATTGGCGGCCTCTGACAGTGGTGAAAAACTGTTTTTT; CDR3: CASSHVPLAASDSGEKLFF; V: TRBV19; size: -; D: -; J: TRBJ1-4
DNA: TGTGCCAGCTCACTAAAAGCGGGAGGGCCAGCAGATACGCAGTATTTT; CDR3: CASSLKAGGPADTQYF; V: TRBV18; size: few; D: TRBD2; J: TRBJ2-3
DNA: TGTGCCATCGGGCCCGGGACAGGGGCCTCCTACGAGCAGTACTTC; CDR3: CAIGPGTGASYEQYF; V: TRBV10-3; size: once; D: TRBD1; J: TRBJ2-7
DNA: TGTGCCAGTAGCCATCGTTCAGGGTCTAATTCACCCCTCCACTTT; CDR3: CASSHRSGSNSPLHF; V: TRBV19; size: -; D: -; J: TRBJ1-6
DNA: TGCAGCTTTGGCGGTGGCTCCTACAATGAGCAGTTCTTC; CDR3: CSFGGGSYNEQFF; V: TRBV29-1; size: -; D: -; J: TRBJ2-1
DNA: TGCAGTGCTAGAGATCGTGCAGGGGTCTCCTACAATGAGCAGTTCTTC; CDR3: CSARDRAGVSYNEQFF; V: TRBV20-1; size: many; D: -; J: TRBJ2-1
DNA: TGTGCCAGCAGTGGTGGGACTAGCGGGAGCGCCGGGGAGCTGTTTTTT; CDR3: CASSGGTSGSAGELFF; V: TRBV2; size: -; D: TRBD2; J: TRBJ2-2
DNA: TGTGCCAGCAGCTCAACCGGGACATACCACTACGAGCAGTACTTC; CDR3: CASSSTGTYHYEQYF; V: TRBV7-2; size: few; D: -; J: TRBJ2-7
DNA: TGTGCCAGCAGTACCGGGGGGAGCACAGATACGCAGTATTTT; CDR3: CASSTGGSTDTQYF; V: TRBV27; size: -; D: TRBD2; J: TRBJ2-3
DNA: TGTGCCTACAGGGTGTTGTCGGACTACGAGCAGTACTTC; CDR3: CAYRVLSDYEQYF; V: TRBV30; size: few; D: -; J: TRBJ2-7
DNA: TGTGCCAGCAGGACTTTTGGGGGGTCCACCGGGGAGCTGTTTTTT; CDR3: CASRTFGGSTGELFF; V: TRBV27; size: few; D: -; J: TRBJ2-2
DNA: TGTGCCAGCAGCTACTATACAAACACCGGGGAGCTGTTTTTT; CDR3: CASSYYTNTGELFF; V: TRBV7-8; size: many; D: -; J: TRBJ2-2
DNA: TGTGCCAGCAGCTTAACTGGGACTAGCGGCGGACTCTACGAGCAGTACTTC; CDR3: CASSLTGTSGGLYEQYF; V: TRBV7-3; size: many; D: TRBD2; J: TRBJ2-7
DNA: TGTGCCAGCAGTTTACTGGGAAACGGGGAGCTGTTTTTT; CDR3: CASSLLGNGELFF; V: TRBV12-3/TRBV12-4; size: once; D: -; J: TRBJ2-2
DNA: TGTGCCAGCAGTGAAAGCGGGAGGCCCAAGTATGAGCAGTTCTTC; CDR3: CASSESGRPKYEQFF; V: TRBV28; size: many; D: TRBD2; J: TRBJ2-1
DNA: TGTGCCAGCAGTGAATATCCCAATGAGCGGTTCTTC; CDR3: CASSEYPNERFF; V: TRBV2; size: few; D: -; J: TRBJ2-1